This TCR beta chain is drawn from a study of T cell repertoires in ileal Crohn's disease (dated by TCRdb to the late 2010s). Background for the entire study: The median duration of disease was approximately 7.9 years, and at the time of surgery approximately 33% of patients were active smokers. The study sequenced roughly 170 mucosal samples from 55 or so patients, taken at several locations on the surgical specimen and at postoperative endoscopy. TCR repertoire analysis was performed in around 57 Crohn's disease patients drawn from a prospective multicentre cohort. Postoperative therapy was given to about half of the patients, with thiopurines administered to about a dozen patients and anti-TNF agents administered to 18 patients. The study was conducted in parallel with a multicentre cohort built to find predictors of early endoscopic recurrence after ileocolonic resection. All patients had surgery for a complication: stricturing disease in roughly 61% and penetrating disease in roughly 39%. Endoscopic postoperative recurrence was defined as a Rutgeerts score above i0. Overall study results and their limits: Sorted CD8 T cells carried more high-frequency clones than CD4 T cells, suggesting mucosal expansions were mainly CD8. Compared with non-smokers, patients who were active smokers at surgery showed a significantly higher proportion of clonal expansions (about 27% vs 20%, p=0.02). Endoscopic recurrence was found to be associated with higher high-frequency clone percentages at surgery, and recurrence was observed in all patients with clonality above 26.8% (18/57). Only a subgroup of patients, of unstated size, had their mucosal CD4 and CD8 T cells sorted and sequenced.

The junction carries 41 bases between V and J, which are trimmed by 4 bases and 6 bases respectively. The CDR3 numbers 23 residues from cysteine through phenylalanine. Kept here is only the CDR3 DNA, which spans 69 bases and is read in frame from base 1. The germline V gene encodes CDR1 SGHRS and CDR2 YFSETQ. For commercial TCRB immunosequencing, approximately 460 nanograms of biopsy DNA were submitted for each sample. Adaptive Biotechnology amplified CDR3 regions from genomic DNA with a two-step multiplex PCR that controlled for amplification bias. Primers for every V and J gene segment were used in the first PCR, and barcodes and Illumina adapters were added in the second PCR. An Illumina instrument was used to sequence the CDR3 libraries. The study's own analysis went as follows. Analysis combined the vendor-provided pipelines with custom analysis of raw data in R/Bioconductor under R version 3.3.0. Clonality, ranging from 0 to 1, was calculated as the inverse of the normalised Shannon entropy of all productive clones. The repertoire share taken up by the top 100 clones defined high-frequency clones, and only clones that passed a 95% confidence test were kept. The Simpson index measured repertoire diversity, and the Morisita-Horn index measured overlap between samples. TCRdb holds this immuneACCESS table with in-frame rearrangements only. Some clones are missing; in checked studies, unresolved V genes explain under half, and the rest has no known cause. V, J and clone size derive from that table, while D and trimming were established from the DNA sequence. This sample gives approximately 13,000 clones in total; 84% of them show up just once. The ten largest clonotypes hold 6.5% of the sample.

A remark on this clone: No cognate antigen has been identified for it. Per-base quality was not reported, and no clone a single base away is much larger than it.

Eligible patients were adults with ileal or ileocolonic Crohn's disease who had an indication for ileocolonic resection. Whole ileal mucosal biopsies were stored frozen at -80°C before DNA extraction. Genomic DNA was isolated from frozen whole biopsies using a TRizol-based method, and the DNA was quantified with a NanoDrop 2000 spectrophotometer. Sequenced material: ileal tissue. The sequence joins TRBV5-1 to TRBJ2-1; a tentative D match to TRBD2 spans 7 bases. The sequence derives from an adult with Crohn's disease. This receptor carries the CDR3 CASSVRGGRGLFTTEGLGNEQFF. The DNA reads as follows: TGCGCCAGCAGCGTTAGGGGGGGGAGAGGACTGTTCACCACGGAGGGGCTTGGCAATGAGCAGTTCTTC.